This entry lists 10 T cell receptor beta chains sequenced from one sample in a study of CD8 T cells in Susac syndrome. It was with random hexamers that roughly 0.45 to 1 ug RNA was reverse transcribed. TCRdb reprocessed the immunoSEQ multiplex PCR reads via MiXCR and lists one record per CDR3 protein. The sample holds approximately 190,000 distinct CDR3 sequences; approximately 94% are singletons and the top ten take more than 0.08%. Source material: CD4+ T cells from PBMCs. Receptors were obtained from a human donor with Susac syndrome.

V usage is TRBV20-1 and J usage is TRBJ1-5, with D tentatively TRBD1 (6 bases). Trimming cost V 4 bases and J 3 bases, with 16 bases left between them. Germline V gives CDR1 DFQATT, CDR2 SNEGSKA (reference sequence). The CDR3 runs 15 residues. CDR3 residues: CSATLDSRDNQPQHF. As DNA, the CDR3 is TGCAGTGCTACCCTGGACAGTAGAGACAATCAGCCCCAGCATTTT.

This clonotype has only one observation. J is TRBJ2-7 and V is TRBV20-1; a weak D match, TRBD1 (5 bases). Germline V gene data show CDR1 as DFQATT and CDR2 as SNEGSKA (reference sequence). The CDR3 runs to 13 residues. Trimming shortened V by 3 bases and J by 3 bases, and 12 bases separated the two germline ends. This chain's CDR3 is CSASRPGNYEQYF. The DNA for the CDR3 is TGCAGTGCTAGCCGTCCAGGGAACTACGAGCAGTACTTC.

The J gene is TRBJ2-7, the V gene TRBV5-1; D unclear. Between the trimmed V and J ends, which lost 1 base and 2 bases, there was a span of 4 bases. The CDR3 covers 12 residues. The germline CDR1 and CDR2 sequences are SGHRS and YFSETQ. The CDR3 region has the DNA TGCGCCAGCAGCTTGCGGGCCTACGAGCAGTACTTC. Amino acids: CASSLRAYEQYF.

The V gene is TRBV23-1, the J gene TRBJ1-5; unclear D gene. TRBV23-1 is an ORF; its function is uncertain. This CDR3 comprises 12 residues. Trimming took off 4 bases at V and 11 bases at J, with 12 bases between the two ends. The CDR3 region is CASSPSQAAQHF. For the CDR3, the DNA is TGCGCCAGCAGTCCTTCGCAAGCGGCCCAGCATTTT.

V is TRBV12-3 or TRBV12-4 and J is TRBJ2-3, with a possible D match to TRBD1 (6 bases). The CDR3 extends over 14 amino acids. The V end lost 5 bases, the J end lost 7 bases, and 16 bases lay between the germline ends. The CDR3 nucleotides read TGTGCCAGCAGTCCGACAGGTCTCCTCAATACGCAGTATTTT. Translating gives CASSPTGLLNTQYF.

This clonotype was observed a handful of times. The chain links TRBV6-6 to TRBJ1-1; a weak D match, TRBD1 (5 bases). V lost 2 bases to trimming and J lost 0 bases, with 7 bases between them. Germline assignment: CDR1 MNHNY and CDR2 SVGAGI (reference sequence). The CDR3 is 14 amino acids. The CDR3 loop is CASSYGTLNTEAFF. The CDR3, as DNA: TGTGCCAGCAGTTACGGGACCTTGAACACTGAAGCTTTCTTT.

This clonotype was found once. Written as DNA, the CDR3 is TGTGCCAGCAGTGAAACAGGGGTGAACACCGGGGAGCTGTTTTTT. It is translated as CASSETGVNTGELFF. V is TRBV25-1 and J is TRBJ2-2, with TRBD1 matching over 7 bases. The CDR3 is 15 residues long. The V gene's germline CDR1 is MGHDK and CDR2 SYGVNS. V lost 2 bases and J lost 1; bases outside the gene matches: 1.

The CDR3 sequence: CASSHRGNYGYTF. CDR3 in DNA: TGTGCCAGCAGTCACAGGGGGAACTATGGCTACACCTTC. The chain recombines TRBV9 with TRBJ1-2; 8 positions match TRBD1. V shed 5 bases and J 2 bases; nucleotides not matched to a gene: 2. The germline gives CDR1 SGDLS, CDR2 YYNGEE. The CDR3 runs to 13 residues.

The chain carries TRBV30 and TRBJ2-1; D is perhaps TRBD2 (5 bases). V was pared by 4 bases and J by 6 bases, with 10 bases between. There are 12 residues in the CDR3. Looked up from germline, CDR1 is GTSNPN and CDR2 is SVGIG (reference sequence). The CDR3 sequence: CAWKRLINEQFF. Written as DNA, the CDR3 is TGTGCCTGGAAGCGGCTAATCAATGAGCAGTTCTTC.

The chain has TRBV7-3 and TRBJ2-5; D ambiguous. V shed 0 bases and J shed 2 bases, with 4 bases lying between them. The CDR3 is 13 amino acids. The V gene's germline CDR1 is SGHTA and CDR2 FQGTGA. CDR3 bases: TGTGCCAGCAGCTTAACGCCGCAAGAGACCCAGTACTTC. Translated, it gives CASSLTPQETQYF.